This is a list of T cell receptor beta chains from one sample in a study of shared clonotypes between healthy human individuals. Sequencing was performed with immunoSEQ multiplex PCR; in TCRdb, only in-frame clones are kept and a portion is missing. The sample has about 2.4 million clones; over 85% are singletons. Sequencing was done on a sample of naive CD4+ T cells from PBMCs. The receptors derive from a man aged 18 to 29 in good health. Some clones in this sample may be carry-over from other donors' samples. Each CDR3 is given with its conserved first and last residue.

v_call: TRBV6-1; cdr3_aa: CASSEAVVNRQETQYF
v_call: TRBV6-1; cdr3_aa: CASSKAGGRFGANVLTF
v_call: TRBV5-1; cdr3_aa: CASSLPPDGELFF
v_call: TRBV6-5; cdr3_aa: CASRGQGAKTEAFF
v_call: TRBV28; cdr3_aa: CASSPPTGAGETQYF
v_call: TRBV6-5; cdr3_aa: CASSSPTGSTQYF
v_call: TRBV6-5; cdr3_aa: CASSYSTAELQETQYF
v_call: TRBV6-6; cdr3_aa: CASTTFRGSTYEQYF
v_call: TRBV9; cdr3_aa: CASSQTSGVYNEQFF
v_call: TRBV4-2; cdr3_aa: CASSQDAGTGWETQYF
v_call: TRBV6-5; cdr3_aa: CASSSPSGSDRELFF
v_call: TRBV5-1; cdr3_aa: CASSLDPDTGELFF
v_call: TRBV6-6; cdr3_aa: CASSHAPGQGYYEQYF
v_call: TRBV7-8; cdr3_aa: CASGIVGLADTGELFF
v_call: TRBV28; cdr3_aa: CASSLGAGELFF
v_call: TRBV25-1; cdr3_aa: CASSSAVGDNEQFF
v_call: TRBV4-1; cdr3_aa: CASSPRDRDYEQYF
v_call: TRBV18; cdr3_aa: CASSFSSGGYEQYF
v_call: TRBV23-1; cdr3_aa: CASGPGLDFKEWETQYF
v_call: TRBV5-1; cdr3_aa: CASSSGGRISGANVLTF
v_call: TRBV11-1; cdr3_aa: CASSPRGQETQYF
v_call: TRBV9; cdr3_aa: CASSVDSYSGNTIYF
v_call: TRBV28; cdr3_aa: CASSSPGGGYTF
v_call: TRBV30; cdr3_aa: CAWNGGNSPLHF
v_call: TRBV5-4; cdr3_aa: CASSLPGTTAGANVLTF
v_call: TRBV7-2; cdr3_aa: CASSLVPGRLQETQYF
v_call: TRBV5-1; cdr3_aa: CASSLSVKMDTQYF
v_call: TRBV28; cdr3_aa: CASSLVFLGDTQYF
v_call: TRBV12-5; cdr3_aa: CASGLDQYNEQFF
v_call: TRBV29-1; cdr3_aa: CSVARREGTDTQYF
v_call: TRBV29-1; cdr3_aa: CSVEPGPLGYGYTF
v_call: TRBV5-1; cdr3_aa: CASSLREGRDTQYF
v_call: TRBV5-5; cdr3_aa: CASSITGGDTEAFF
v_call: TRBV6-5; cdr3_aa: CASRKDRGLYGYTF
v_call: TRBV9; cdr3_aa: CASSVEGVSGNTIYF
v_call: TRBV27; cdr3_aa: CASSLLQGPGEQYF
v_call: TRBV5-1; cdr3_aa: CASSFSIQETQYF
v_call: TRBV7-7; cdr3_aa: CASSSRGSRQFF
v_call: TRBV5-4; cdr3_aa: CASSPPTGGVGNTEAFF
v_call: TRBV19; cdr3_aa: CASSIVWDRPFF
v_call: TRBV2; cdr3_aa: CASRLTGSNNQPQHF
v_call: TRBV5-6; cdr3_aa: CASSITPVETQYF
v_call: TRBV4-2; cdr3_aa: CASSQVGAAQNTGELFF
v_call: TRBV28; cdr3_aa: CASSHPSTDTQYF
v_call: TRBV28; cdr3_aa: CASSEDRFSGNTIYF